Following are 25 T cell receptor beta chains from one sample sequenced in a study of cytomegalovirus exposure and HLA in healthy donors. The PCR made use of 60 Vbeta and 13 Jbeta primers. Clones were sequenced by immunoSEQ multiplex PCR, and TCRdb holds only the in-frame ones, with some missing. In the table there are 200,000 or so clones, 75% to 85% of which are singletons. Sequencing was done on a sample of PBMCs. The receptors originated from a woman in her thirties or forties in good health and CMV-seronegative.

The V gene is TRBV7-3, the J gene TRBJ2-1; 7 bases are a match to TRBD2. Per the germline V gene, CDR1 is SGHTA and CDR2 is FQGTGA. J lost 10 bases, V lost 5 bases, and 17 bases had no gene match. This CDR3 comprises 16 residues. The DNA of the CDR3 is TGTGCCAGCAGCCCCGCTAGGACTAGTGGACTGGGCGAGCAGTTCTTC. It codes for CASSPARTSGLGEQFF.

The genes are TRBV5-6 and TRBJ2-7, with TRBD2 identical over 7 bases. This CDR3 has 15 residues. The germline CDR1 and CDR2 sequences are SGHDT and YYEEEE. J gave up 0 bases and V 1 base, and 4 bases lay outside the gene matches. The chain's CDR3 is CASSLWASGSYEQYF. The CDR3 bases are TGTGCCAGCAGCTTGTGGGCTAGCGGCTCCTACGAGCAGTACTTC. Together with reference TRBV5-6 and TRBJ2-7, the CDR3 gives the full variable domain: DAGVTQSPTHLIKTRGQQVTLRCSPKSGHDTVSWYQQALGQGPQFIFQYYEEEERQRGNFPDRFSGHQFPNYSSELNVNALLLGDSALYLCASSLWASGSYEQYFGPGTRLTVT.

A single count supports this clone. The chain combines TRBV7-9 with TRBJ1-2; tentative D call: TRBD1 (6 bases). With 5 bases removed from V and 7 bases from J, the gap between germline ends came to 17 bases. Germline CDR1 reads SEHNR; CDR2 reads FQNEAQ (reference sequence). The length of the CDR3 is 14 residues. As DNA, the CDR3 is TGTGCCAGCAGCCCAACTGCGGGGGCGGCTGGCTACACCTTC. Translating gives CASSPTAGAAGYTF.

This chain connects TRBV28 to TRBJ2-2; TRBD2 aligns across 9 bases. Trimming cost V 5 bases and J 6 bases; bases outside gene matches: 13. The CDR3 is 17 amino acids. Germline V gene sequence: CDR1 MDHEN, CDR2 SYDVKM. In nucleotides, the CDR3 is TGTGCCAGCAGTACCCTGGCTAGCGGGAATTATGCCGGGGAGCTGTTTTTT. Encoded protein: CASSTLASGNYAGELFF.

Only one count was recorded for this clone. CDR3 sequence: CAGGHSTDTQYF. CDR3 sequence (DNA): TGTGCCGGGGGACATAGCACAGATACGCAGTATTTT. This chain links TRBV2 with TRBJ2-3; maybe TRBD1 (6 bases). The germline gives CDR1 SNHLY, CDR2 FYNNEI. This CDR3 comprises 12 residues. V was shortened by 11 bases and J by 0 bases, with 9 bases between the two germline ends.

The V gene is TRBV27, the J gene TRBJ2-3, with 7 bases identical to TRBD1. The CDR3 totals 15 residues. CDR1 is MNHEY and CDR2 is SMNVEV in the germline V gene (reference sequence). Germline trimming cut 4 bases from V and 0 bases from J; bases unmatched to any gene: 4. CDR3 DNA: TGTGCCAGCAGTTACAGGGGTTTGAGCACAGATACGCAGTATTTT. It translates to CASSYRGLSTDTQYF.

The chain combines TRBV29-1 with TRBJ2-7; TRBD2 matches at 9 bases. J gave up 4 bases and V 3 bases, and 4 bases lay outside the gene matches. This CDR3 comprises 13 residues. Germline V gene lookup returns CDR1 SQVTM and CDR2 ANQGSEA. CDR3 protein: CSVEGSGSYEQYF. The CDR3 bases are TGCAGCGTTGAGGGTAGCGGGAGTTACGAGCAGTACTTC.

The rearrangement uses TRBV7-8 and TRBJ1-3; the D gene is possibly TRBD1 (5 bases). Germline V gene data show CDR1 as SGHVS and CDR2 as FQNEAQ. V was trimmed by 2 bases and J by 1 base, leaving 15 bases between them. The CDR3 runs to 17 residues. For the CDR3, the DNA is TGTGCCAGCAGCTTATGGGGGGGAGGGTATTCTGGAAACACCATATATTTT. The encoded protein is CASSLWGGGYSGNTIYF.

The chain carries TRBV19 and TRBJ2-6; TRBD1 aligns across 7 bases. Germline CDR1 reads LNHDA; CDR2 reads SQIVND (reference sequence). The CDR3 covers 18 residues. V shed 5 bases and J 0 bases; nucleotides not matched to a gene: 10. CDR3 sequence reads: CASSLDRLSPSGANVLTF. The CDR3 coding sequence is TGTGCCAGTAGTCTGGACAGGTTAAGTCCCTCTGGGGCCAACGTCCTGACTTTC.

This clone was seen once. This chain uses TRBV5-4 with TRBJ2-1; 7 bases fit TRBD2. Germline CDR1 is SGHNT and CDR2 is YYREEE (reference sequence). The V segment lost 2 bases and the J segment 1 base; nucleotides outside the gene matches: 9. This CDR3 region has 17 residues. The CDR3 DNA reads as TGTGCCAGCAGCTTCTCCCATGGACTAGAATCCTACAATGAGCAGTTCTTC. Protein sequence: CASSFSHGLESYNEQFF.

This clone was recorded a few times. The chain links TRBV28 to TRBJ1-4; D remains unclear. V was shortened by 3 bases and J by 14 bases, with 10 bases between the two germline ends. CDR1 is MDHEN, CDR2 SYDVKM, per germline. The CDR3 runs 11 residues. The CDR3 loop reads CASSFRVDLFF. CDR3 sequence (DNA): TGTGCCAGCAGTTTTCGGGTCGACCTGTTTTTT.

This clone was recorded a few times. In DNA, the CDR3 is TGTGCCAGCTCACCGACGACGGGGACATATTACTTC. This encodes CASSPTTGTYYF. The chain uses TRBV18 and TRBJ2-5, with TRBD1 as a possible D gene (6 bases). Germline V gene data show CDR1 as KGHSH and CDR2 as LQKENI. The CDR3 runs to 12 residues. Trimming shortened V by 3 bases and J by 14 bases, and 16 bases separated the two germline ends.

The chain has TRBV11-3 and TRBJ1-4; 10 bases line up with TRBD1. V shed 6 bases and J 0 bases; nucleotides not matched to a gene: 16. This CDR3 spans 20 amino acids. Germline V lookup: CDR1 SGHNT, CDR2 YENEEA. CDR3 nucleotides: TGTGCCAGCAGACACCCCTCGGGACAGGGGTCGGTTGCAACTAATGAAAAACTGTTTTTT. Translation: CASRHPSGQGSVATNEKLFF.

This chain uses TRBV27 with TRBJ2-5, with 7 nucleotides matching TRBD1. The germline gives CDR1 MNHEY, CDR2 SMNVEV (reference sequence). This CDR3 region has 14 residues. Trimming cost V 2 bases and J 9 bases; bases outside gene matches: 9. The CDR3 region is CASSLMVGQAAQYF. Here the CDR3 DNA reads TGTGCCAGCAGTTTAATGGTTGGACAGGCAGCCCAGTACTTC.

This CDR3 is CASSLDSHLNTEAFF. The CDR3 coding sequence is TGCGCCAGCAGCCTGGACAGCCACCTGAACACTGAAGCTTTCTTT. V usage is TRBV5-1 and J usage is TRBJ1-1; D possibly corresponds to TRBD1 (6 bases). Per the germline V gene, CDR1 is SGHRS and CDR2 is YFSETQ. Trimming took 4 bases from V and 0 from J, leaving 13 bases between them. This CDR3 comprises 15 residues.

The CDR3 coding sequence is TGTGCCAGCAGCTTGGAACAGGGGCACATGAACACTGAAGCTTTCTTT. As protein: CASSLEQGHMNTEAFF. The V call is TRBV5-6, the J call TRBJ1-1, with 7 bases fitting TRBD1. CDR3 length: 16 amino acids. The germline gives CDR1 SGHDT, CDR2 YYEEEE. V shed 0 bases and J 0 bases; nucleotides not matched to a gene: 5.

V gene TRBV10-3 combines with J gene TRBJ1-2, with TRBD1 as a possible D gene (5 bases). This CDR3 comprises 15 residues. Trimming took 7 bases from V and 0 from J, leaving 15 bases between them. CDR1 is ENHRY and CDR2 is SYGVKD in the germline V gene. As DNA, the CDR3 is TGTGCCATCATGGCCCCCGACAGAGCTAACTATGGCTACACCTTC. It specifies CAIMAPDRANYGYTF.

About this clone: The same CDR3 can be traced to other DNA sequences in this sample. CDR3 bases: TGTGCCTGGAGCGTAAGGGGGGAGACCCAGTACTTC. This sequence encodes CAWSVRGETQYF. The V call is TRBV30, the J call TRBJ2-5; possible D gene TRBD1, 6 bases. The CDR3 covers 12 residues. The V end was cut by 3 bases, the J end by 5 bases, with 10 bases between. CDR1 GTSNPN and CDR2 SVGIG come from the germline V gene (reference sequence).

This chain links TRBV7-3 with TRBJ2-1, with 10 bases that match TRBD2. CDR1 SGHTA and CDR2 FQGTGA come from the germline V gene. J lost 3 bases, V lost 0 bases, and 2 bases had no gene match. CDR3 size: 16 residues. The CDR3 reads CASSLTSGRLYNEQFF. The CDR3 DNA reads TGTGCCAGCAGCTTAACTAGCGGGAGGCTCTACAATGAGCAGTTCTTC.

CDR3 nucleotides: TGTGCCAGTAGTCTCCAGGGAAATAGCAATCAGCCCCAGCATTTT. Protein: CASSLQGNSNQPQHF. This rearrangement joins TRBV19 to TRBJ1-5; a possible D gene is TRBD1 (5 bases). Germline assignment: CDR1 LNHDA and CDR2 SQIVND (reference sequence). The CDR3 consists of 15 residues. V lost 5 bases and J lost 0, with 11 bases in between.

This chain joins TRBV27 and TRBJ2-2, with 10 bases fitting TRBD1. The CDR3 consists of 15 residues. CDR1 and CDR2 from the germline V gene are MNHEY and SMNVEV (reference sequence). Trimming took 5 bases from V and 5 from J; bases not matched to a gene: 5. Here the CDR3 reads CASSLPGQGTGELFF. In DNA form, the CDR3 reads TGTGCCAGCAGTCTTCCGGGACAGGGGACCGGGGAGCTGTTTTTT.

CDR3 nucleotides: TGTGCCAGCAGCCCGGGTAGCGGGAACGGAGAGGAGACCCAGTACTTC. This gives the protein CASSPGSGNGEETQYF. The rearrangement uses TRBV21-1 and TRBJ2-5; the table's D gene call, TRBD2, was not cross checked with the DNA. TRBV21-1 is reported as a pseudogene. CDR3 length equals 16 residues.

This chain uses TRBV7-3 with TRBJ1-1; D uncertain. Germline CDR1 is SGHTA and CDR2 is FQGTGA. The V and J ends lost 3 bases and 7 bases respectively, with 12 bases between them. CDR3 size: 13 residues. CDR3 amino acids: CASSFLPGDEAFF. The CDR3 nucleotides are TGTGCCAGCAGCTTCTTGCCCGGGGATGAAGCTTTCTTT.

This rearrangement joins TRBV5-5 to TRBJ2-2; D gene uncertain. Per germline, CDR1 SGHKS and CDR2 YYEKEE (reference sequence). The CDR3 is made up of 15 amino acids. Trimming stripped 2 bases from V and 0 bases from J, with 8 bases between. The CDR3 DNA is TGTGCCAGCAGCTTCTCCACAACGAACACCGGGGAGCTGTTTTTT. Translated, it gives CASSFSTTNTGELFF.

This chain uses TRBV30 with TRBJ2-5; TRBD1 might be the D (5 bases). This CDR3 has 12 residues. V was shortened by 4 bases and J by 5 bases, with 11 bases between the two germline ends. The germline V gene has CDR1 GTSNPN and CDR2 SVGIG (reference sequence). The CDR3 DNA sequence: TGTGCCTGGACCGGACAAACTGAGACCCAGTACTTC. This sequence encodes CAWTGQTETQYF.